These T cell receptor beta chains were read from a single sample in a study of technical replicates of blood from a handful of donors. Data came from immunoSEQ multiplex PCR; TCRdb stores just in-frame clones and leaves some out. Here the sample spans around 53,000 clones, about 86% being singletons. Source material: PBMCs. These TCRs come from a human donor in good health. Some clones in this sample may be carry-over from other donors' samples. Each CDR3 is given without its conserved first and last residue.

j_call v_call cdr3_aa
TRBJ2-7 TRBV7-9 ASSQRRADRNYEQY
TRBJ2-1 TRBV7-2 ASSGLRGPAGRF
TRBJ1-1 TRBV10-3 AIRGQREAF
TRBJ1-3 TRBV4-1 ASSQGTGTRMAGNTIY
TRBJ2-5 TRBV5-1 ASSYIRDRAIHETQY
TRBJ2-1 TRBV7-8 ASSGPGTSNEQF
TRBJ1-2 TRBV5-4 ASSPEEARNYGYT
TRBJ2-5 TRBV5-1 ASSRSGGANQETQY
TRBJ2-1 TRBV7-9 ASSWWDRGGNEQF
TRBJ2-2 TRBV4-3 ASSRSGGRTGELF
TRBJ1-3 TRBV6-1 ASSEADLSSGNTIY
TRBJ2-5 TRBV5-8 ASSLWREGETQY
TRBJ2-2 TRBV5-1 ASRPGDRVTGELF
TRBJ2-5 TRBV7-9 ASSSRLAGETQY
TRBJ2-7 TRBV7-2 ASSLVSQGVSYEQY
TRBJ2-3 TRBV5-1 ASSLAGQGTDTQY
TRBJ2-7 TRBV18 ASSQPGRYEQY
TRBJ1-2 TRBV2 ASSEDRGRWGYT
TRBJ1-1 TRBV7-9 ASSFGGVTEAF
TRBJ2-7 TRBV2 ASSHGAYEQY
TRBJ1-5 TRBV15 ATSRERGRNQPQH
TRBJ2-1 TRBV6-6 ASSYSAGNEQF
TRBJ1-2 TRBV28 ASSYTETNYGYT
TRBJ2-7 TRBV19 ASSRLGAASYEQY
TRBJ2-3 TRBV13 ASSKGLAGGEDTQY
TRBJ1-1 TRBV2 ASSGRGTEAF
TRBJ1-3 TRBV30 AWSQGSSGNTIY
TRBJ1-1 TRBV15 ATSRGIPGTGEGEAF
TRBJ2-7 TRBV5-1 ASSLGPPDRGLLYEQY
TRBJ2-1 TRBV20-1 SAAAGGPQF
TRBJ1-5 TRBV4-3 ASSQEVTAASNQPQH
TRBJ2-5 TRBV13 ASSATTGVETQY
TRBJ1-4 TRBV7-2 ASSLQGSNEKLF
TRBJ2-2 TRBV5-1 ASSLATSPRTGELF
TRBJ2-5 TRBV4-3 ASSQELEAMETQY
TRBJ1-2 TRBV6-4 ASSDPGQGNYGYT
TRBJ2-5 TRBV6-1 ASRTSGSDETQY
TRBJ2-1 TRBV7-2 ASSLAGTVYNEQF
TRBJ1-1 TRBV7-8 ASSLQGAETEAF
TRBJ2-1 TRBV5-1 ASTPVGAYNEQF
TRBJ1-1 TRBV10-3 AISSGNTEAF
TRBJ1-1 TRBV7-9 ASTWGGGYTEAF
TRBJ2-3 TRBV6-6 ASSRLAGGDPNTQY
TRBJ2-7 TRBV7-8 ASSPAWRGGGYEQY
TRBJ2-7 TRBV2 ASSNRDTGGPYEQY
TRBJ1-2 TRBV7-8 ASSPIYQGEGYT
TRBJ1-3 TRBV7-9 ASNLQGTGNTIY
TRBJ2-2 TRBV29-1 SVVTGFLSTGELF
TRBJ1-5 TRBV5-1 ASSLARTGGGQPQH
TRBJ1-5 TRBV14 ASSQEVGSTGVVSNQPQH
TRBJ2-7 TRBV7-3 ASSPRQSLRDEQY
TRBJ2-6 TRBV7-2 ASSKRTGTGANVLT
TRBJ1-1 TRBV5-1 ASSTQGAGTEAF
TRBJ2-7 TRBV6-6 ASRTRQDAPYEQY
TRBJ1-2 TRBV30 AWMGPGTIYGYT
TRBJ2-7 TRBV7-8 ASSLAIASYEQY
TRBJ1-2 TRBV5-6 ASRAGRGDGYT